A selection of T cell receptor beta chains follows, all from one sample in a study of CD8 T cells in ankylosing spondylitis. TCRdb redid the calling of the 5' RACE reads with MiXCR, one entry per CDR3 protein. Altogether about 130,000 distinct CDR3 sequences are present, just under 7.5% being singletons, with the ten largest covering around an eighth. The sequencing input was blood, either unsorted or a sorted T cell fraction (not recorded which). All receptors come from a female donor with ankylosing spondylitis or in good health (not recorded which). Each CDR3 is given with its conserved first and last residue. A D gene is named only where the DNA matches it firmly. Clone size is stated in some rows and not others, as once, few, many or a class when expanded.

v_gene: TRBV7-3
d_gene: .
j_gene: TRBJ2-7
abundance: .
CDR3nt: TGTGCCAGCAGCGCCCTCGGGGGAGGCGAGCAGTACTTC
CDR3aa: CASSALGGGEQYF

v_gene: TRBV10-3
d_gene: .
j_gene: TRBJ2-7
abundance: many
CDR3nt: TGTGCCATCAGTGAAGGCGGGACTGGTGAGCAGTACTTC
CDR3aa: CAISEGGTGEQYF

v_gene: TRBV29-1
d_gene: .
j_gene: TRBJ2-3
abundance: many
CDR3nt: TGCAGCGCCCTCCCCGGGGCTGATACGCAGTATTTT
CDR3aa: CSALPGADTQYF

v_gene: TRBV14
d_gene: TRBD1
j_gene: TRBJ2-3
abundance: many
CDR3nt: TGTGCCAGCAGCCAAGGGACAGGGGCCGATACGCAGTATTTT
CDR3aa: CASSQGTGADTQYF

v_gene: TRBV12-3/TRBV12-4
d_gene: .
j_gene: TRBJ1-6
abundance: many
CDR3nt: TGTGCCAGCACCATCGGCGCCGCGAGCTCCTATAATTCACCCCTCCACTTT
CDR3aa: CASTIGAASSYNSPLHF

v_gene: TRBV7-2
d_gene: TRBD2
j_gene: TRBJ2-1
abundance: many
CDR3nt: TGTGCCAGCAGCCCCACGCGGGGGGTCCCCAATGAGCAGTTCTTC
CDR3aa: CASSPTRGVPNEQFF

v_gene: TRBV5-4
d_gene: .
j_gene: TRBJ1-6
abundance: few
CDR3nt: TGTGCCAGCAGAGATAGCCGGGGCTCCTATAATTCACCCCTCCACTTT
CDR3aa: CASRDSRGSYNSPLHF

v_gene: TRBV4-3
d_gene: .
j_gene: TRBJ1-6
abundance: many
CDR3nt: TGCGCCAGCAGCCGCGGGGGGTTGCAGTCACCCCTCCACTTT
CDR3aa: CASSRGGLQSPLHF

v_gene: TRBV5-1
d_gene: .
j_gene: TRBJ1-6
abundance: many
CDR3nt: TGCGCCAGCAGCCGGCGACGGGATGAGAATTCACCCCTCCACTTT
CDR3aa: CASSRRRDENSPLHF

v_gene: TRBV12-5
d_gene: TRBD1
j_gene: TRBJ1-4
abundance: many
CDR3nt: TGTGCTAGTGGTTTCAGAACCGCTATGACAGGGAATGAAAAACTGTTTTTT
CDR3aa: CASGFRTAMTGNEKLFF

v_gene: TRBV5-5
d_gene: .
j_gene: TRBJ2-2
abundance: many
CDR3nt: TGTGCCAGCAGCCGCTCCGGATTCGGCACCGGGGAGCTGTTTTTT
CDR3aa: CASSRSGFGTGELFF

v_gene: TRBV7-2
d_gene: .
j_gene: TRBJ1-1
abundance: few
CDR3nt: TGTGCCAGCCTAAGATCGGCGGCGGAAGCTTTCTTT
CDR3aa: CASLRSAAEAFF

v_gene: TRBV12-3/TRBV12-4
d_gene: .
j_gene: TRBJ1-1
abundance: many
CDR3nt: TGTGCCAGCGGGGAACGACCGGGCACTGAAGCTTTCTTT
CDR3aa: CASGERPGTEAFF

v_gene: TRBV11-2
d_gene: .
j_gene: TRBJ2-4
abundance: many
CDR3nt: TGTGCCAGCAGCCCAGCCCCGACCGGGGTAACCAAAAACATTCAGTACTTC
CDR3aa: CASSPAPTGVTKNIQYF

v_gene: TRBV4-1
d_gene: TRBD1
j_gene: TRBJ2-2
abundance: many
CDR3nt: TGCGCCAGCAGCTATAGGACAGGGATGGGGCCCGGGGAGCTGTTTTTT
CDR3aa: CASSYRTGMGPGELFF

v_gene: TRBV29-1
d_gene: .
j_gene: TRBJ2-3
abundance: few
CDR3nt: TGCAGCGTTGGGGCCATGGGGGCAGATACGCAGTATTTT
CDR3aa: CSVGAMGADTQYF

v_gene: TRBV20-1
d_gene: TRBD2
j_gene: TRBJ2-1
abundance: many
CDR3nt: TGCAGTGCTAGGGGGGCGGGGGGGCCCTCCTACAATGAGCAGTTCTTC
CDR3aa: CSARGAGGPSYNEQFF

v_gene: TRBV5-1
d_gene: TRBD2
j_gene: TRBJ2-1
abundance: many
CDR3nt: TGCGCCAGCAGCTCGGGAGGCTACAATGAGCAGTTCTTC
CDR3aa: CASSSGGYNEQFF

v_gene: TRBV6-1
d_gene: .
j_gene: TRBJ1-5
abundance: many
CDR3nt: TGTGCCAGCAGTCCAAATAGCAATCAGCCCCAGCATTTT
CDR3aa: CASSPNSNQPQHF

v_gene: TRBV11-2
d_gene: .
j_gene: TRBJ2-5
abundance: many
CDR3nt: TGTGCCAGCAGCCCTAGCCGGACATTCCAAGAGACCCAGTACTTC
CDR3aa: CASSPSRTFQETQYF

v_gene: TRBV12-3/TRBV12-4
d_gene: .
j_gene: TRBJ2-3
abundance: many
CDR3nt: TGTGCCAGCAGTTTAAATACGCAGTATTTT
CDR3aa: CASSLNTQYF

v_gene: TRBV18
d_gene: .
j_gene: TRBJ2-1
abundance: few
CDR3nt: TGTGCCAGCTCACCTGTTCAGGACTTTTCCCACAATGAGCAGTTCTTC
CDR3aa: CASSPVQDFSHNEQFF

v_gene: TRBV9
d_gene: TRBD1
j_gene: TRBJ1-6
abundance: few
CDR3nt: TGTGCCAGCAGCGTATCCGGGACAGGGATCCCAGCTTCACCCCTCCACTTT
CDR3aa: CASSVSGTGIPASPLHF

v_gene: TRBV5-1
d_gene: .
j_gene: TRBJ2-3
abundance: many
CDR3nt: TGCGCCAGCAGCTTGATGGCAGGGAAAGATACGCAGTATTTT
CDR3aa: CASSLMAGKDTQYF

v_gene: TRBV4-2
d_gene: .
j_gene: TRBJ1-6
abundance: many
CDR3nt: TGTGCCAGCAGCCAAGCCGGGGGGGATAATTCACCCCTCCACTTT
CDR3aa: CASSQAGGDNSPLHF